This record concerns one T cell receptor beta chain sequence. Antigen unknown. This sample is part of a study of blood T cells in healthy people across ages. Study-level points and caveats: Naive T cell percentage showed a strong correlation with TCR beta diversity. TCR beta diversity per million T cells fell roughly linearly with age.

Donors each provided roughly 10 milliliters of peripheral blood. With a J-beta primer mix and a sample-barcoded 5' primer, a second PCR ran 7 to 11 cycles. A template-switch adaptor that had 12 random nucleotides put a tag on each cDNA molecule. TCRdb reprocessed the 5' RACE reads via MiXCR and lists one record per CDR3 protein. The repertoire holds fewer than 2,000,000 distinct CDR3 sequences, with 35% to 50% as singletons. This CDR3 region has 15 residues. CDR1 SGHRS and CDR2 YFSETQ come from the germline V gene. V lost 1 base to trimming and J lost 11 bases; unmatched junction nucleotides: 11. The V and J genes are TRBV5-1 and TRBJ2-5; the match to TRBD1 covers 10 bases. Input material: blood. The TCR was taken from a human donor in good health. The CDR3 DNA sequence: TGCGCCAGCAGCTTGCATTCGGACAGGGGGTCTGAGCAGTACTTC. Protein: CASSLHSDRGSEQYF.